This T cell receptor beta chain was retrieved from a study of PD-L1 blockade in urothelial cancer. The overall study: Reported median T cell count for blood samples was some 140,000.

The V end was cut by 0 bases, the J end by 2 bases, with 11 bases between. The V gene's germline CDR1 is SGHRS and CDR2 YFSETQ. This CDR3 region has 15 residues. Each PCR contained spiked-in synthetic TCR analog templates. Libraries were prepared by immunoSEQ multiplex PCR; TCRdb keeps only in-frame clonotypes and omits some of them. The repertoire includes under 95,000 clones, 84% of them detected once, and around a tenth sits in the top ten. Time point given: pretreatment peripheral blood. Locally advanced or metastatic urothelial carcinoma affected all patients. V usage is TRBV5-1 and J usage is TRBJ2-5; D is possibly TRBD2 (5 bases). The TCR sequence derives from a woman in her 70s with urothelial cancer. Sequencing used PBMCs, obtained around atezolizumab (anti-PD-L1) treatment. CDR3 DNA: TGCGCCAGCAGCTTGGTGTCAGCGGCTCAAGAGACCCAGTACTTC. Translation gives CASSLVSAAQETQYF.